This T cell receptor (beta chain) was sequenced during a study of cytomegalovirus exposure and HLA in healthy donors. General study results and limits: Investigators reported over 150 TCR beta chains as tied to cytomegalovirus. A few of the chains that were CMV-associated were confirmed in vitro to be specific for CMV antigens.

As for this clone: Its antigen is currently unknown.

Trimming took off 6 bases at V and 8 bases at J, with 19 bases between the two ends. CDR1 is MGHDK, CDR2 SYGVNS, per germline. The CDR3 consists of 14 residues. Sequenced by immunoSEQ multiplex PCR; TCRdb stores in-frame clones only, minus some. The table lists roughly 62,000 clones, around 94% of them singletons. The receptor's source is a young man in good health and CMV-seronegative. The rearrangement uses TRBV25-1 and TRBJ1-2, with D perhaps matching TRBD1 (6 bases). The sample was PBMCs. The CDR3 nucleotides are TGTGCCAGCAGGCTTGCGGGGGCAGGCGGCGGCTACACCTTC. It specifies CASRLAGAGGGYTF.